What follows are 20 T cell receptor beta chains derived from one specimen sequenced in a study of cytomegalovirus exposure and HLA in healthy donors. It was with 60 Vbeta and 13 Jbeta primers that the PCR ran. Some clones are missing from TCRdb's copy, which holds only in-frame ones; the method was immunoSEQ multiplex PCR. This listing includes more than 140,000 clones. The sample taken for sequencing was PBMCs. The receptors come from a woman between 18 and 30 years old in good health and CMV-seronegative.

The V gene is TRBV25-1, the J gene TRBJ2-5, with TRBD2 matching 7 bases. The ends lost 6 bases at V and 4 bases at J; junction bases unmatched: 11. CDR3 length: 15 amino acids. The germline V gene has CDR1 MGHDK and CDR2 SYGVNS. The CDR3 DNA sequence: TGTGCCAGCAGCGCAAGGGCCGGCGGGGGAGAGACCCAGTACTTC. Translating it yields CASSARAGGGETQYF.

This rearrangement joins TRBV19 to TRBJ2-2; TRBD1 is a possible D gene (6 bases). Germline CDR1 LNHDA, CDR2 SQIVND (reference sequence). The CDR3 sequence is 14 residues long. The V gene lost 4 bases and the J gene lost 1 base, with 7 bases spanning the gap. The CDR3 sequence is CASSTGVNTGELFF. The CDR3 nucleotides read TGTGCCAGTAGTACAGGGGTGAACACCGGGGAGCTGTTTTTT.

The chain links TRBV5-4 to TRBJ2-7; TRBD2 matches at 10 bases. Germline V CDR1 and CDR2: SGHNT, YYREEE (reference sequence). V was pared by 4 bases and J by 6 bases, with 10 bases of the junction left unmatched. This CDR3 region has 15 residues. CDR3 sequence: CASSPDLSGRGEQYF. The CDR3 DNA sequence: TGTGCCAGCAGCCCTGATTTGAGCGGGAGGGGCGAGCAGTACTTC.

CDR3 loop: CASSLGAGGKDGYTF. The CDR3 DNA sequence: TGTGCCAGCAGCTTAGGGGCAGGGGGAAAGGATGGCTACACCTTC. This chain uses TRBV7-9 with TRBJ1-2; 7 positions match TRBD1. This CDR3 has 15 residues. CDR1 SEHNR and CDR2 FQNEAQ come from the germline V gene (reference sequence). Losses at the gene ends were 1 base for V and 6 bases for J; bases not matched to a gene: 8. The full variable domain, in which reference TRBV7-9 and TRBJ1-2 provide the parts outside the CDR3, is DTGVSQNPRHKITKRGQNVTFRCDPISEHNRLYWYRQTLGQGPEFLTYFQNEAQLEKSRLLSDRFSAERPKGSFSTLEIQRTEQGDSAMYLCASSLGAGGKDGYTFGSGTRLTVV.

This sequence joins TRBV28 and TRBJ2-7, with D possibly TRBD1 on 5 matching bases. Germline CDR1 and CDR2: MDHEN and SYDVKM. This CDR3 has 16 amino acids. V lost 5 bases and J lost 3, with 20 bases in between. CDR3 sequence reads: CASSPLSQTVIYEQYV. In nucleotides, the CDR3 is TGTGCCAGCAGTCCCCTTTCCCAGACAGTAATCTACGAGCAGTACGTC.

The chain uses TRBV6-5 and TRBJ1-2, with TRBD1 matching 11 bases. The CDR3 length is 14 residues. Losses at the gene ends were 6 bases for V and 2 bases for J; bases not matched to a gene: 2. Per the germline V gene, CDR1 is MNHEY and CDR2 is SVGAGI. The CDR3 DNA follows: TGTGCCAGCAGAGGACAGGGGGCCAACTATGGCTACACCTTC. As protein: CASRGQGANYGYTF.

The CDR3 bases are TGTGCCAGCAGTGAACTAGGACAAAAAGATTCACCCCTCCACTTT. Residues: CASSELGQKDSPLHF. The chain links TRBV2 to TRBJ1-6; weak D call: TRBD1 (5 bases). The CDR3 consists of 15 residues. The germline V gene has CDR1 SNHLY and CDR2 FYNNEI. V gave up 2 bases and J gave up 8 bases, with 13 bases separating them.

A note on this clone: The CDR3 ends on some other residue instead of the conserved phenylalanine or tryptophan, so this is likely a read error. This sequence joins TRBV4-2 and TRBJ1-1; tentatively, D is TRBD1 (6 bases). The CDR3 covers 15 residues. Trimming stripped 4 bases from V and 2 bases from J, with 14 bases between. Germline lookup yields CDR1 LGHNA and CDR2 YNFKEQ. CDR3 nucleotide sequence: TGTGCCAGCAGCCGGACACAGGGCAGTAACACTGAAGCTTTCCTT. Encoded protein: CASSRTQGSNTEAFL.

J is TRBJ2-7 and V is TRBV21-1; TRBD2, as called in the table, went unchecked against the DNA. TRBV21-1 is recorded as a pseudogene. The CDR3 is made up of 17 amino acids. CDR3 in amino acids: CASSKVRRTRGTWEQYV. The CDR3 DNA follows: TGTGCCAGCAGCAAAGTTAGAAGGACTAGGGGTACTTGGGAGCAGTACGTC.

The CDR3, as DNA: TGTGCCAGCAGCCCAACAAAAGGACAGGGTGCAGCCTACGAGCAGTACGTC. Translating gives CASSPTKGQGAAYEQYV. The chain recombines TRBV5-6 with TRBJ2-7, with TRBD1 matching over 8 bases. The V gene end was trimmed by 4 bases and the J gene end by 2 bases; junction bases not matched to a gene: 14. The CDR3 runs to 17 residues. Germline V gene sequence: CDR1 SGHDT, CDR2 YYEEEE.

CDR3 sequence reads: CASSQGTGYSNQPQHF. DNA of the CDR3: TGCGCCAGCAGCCAAGGAACAGGGTATAGCAATCAGCCCCAGCATTTT. This rearrangement joins TRBV4-1 to TRBJ1-5; tentative D call: TRBD1 (6 bases). The CDR3 covers 16 residues. V lost 1 base, J lost 0 bases, and 10 bases lay in between. In germline, CDR1 is MGHRA, CDR2 YSYEKL.

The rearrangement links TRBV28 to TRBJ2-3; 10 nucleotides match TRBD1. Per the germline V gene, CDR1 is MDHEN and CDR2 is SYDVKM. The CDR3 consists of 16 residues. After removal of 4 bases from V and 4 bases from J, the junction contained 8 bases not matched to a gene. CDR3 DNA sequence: TGTGCCAGCAGTTCGCCCGGACAGGGGGTAGCAGATACGCAGTATTTT. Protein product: CASSSPGQGVADTQYF. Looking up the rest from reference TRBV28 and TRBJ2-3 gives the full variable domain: DVKVTQSSRYLVKRTGEKVFLECVQDMDHENMFWYRQDPGLGLRLIYFSYDVKMKEKGDIPEGYSVSREKKERFSLILESASTNQTSMYLCASSSPGQGVADTQYFGPGTRLTVL.

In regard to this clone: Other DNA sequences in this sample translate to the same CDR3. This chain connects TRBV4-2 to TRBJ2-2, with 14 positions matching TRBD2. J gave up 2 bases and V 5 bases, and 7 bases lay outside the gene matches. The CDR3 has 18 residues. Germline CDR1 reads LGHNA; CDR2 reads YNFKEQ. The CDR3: CASSSGLAGAGNTGELFF. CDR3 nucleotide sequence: TGTGCCAGCAGCTCGGGACTAGCGGGAGCGGGAAACACCGGGGAGCTGTTTTTT.

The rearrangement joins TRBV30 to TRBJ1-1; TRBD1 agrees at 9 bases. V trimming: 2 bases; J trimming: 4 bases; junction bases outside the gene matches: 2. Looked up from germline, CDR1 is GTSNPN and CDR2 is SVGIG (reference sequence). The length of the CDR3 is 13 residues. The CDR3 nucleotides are TGTGCCTGGAGTAAGACAGGGGGCACTGAAGCTTTCTTT. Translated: CAWSKTGGTEAFF.

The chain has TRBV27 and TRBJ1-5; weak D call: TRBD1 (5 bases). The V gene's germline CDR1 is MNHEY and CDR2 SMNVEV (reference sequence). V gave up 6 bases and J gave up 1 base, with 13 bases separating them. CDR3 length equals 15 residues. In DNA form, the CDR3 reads TGTGCCAGCAGCCTGGGGGGGAACAGCAATCAGCCCCAGCATTTT. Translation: CASSLGGNSNQPQHF.

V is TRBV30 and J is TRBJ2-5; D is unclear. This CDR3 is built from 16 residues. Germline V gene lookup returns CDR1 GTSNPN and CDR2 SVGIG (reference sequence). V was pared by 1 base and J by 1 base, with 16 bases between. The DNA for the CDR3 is TGTGCCTGGAGTGGTCTCGCGAGCACTCCCCAAGAGACCCAGTACTTC. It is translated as CAWSGLASTPQETQYF. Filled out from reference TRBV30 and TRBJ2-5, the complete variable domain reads SQTIHQWPATLVQPVGSPLSLECTVEGTSNPNLYWYRQAAGRGLQLLFYSVGIGQISSEVPQNLSASRPQDRQFILSSKKLLLSDSGFYLCAWSGLASTPQETQYFGPGTRLLVL.

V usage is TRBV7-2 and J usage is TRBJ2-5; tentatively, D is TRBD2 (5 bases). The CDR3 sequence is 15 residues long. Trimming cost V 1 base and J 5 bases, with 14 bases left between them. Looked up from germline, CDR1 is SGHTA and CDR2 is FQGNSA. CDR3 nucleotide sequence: TGTGCCAGCAGCTTAGTTGTGGGAGAAGGGGAGACCCAGTACTTC. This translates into CASSLVVGEGETQYF. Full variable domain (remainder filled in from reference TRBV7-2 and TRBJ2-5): GAGVSQSPSNKVTEKGKDVELRCDPISGHTALYWYRQSLGQGLEFLIYFQGNSAPDKSGLPSDRFSAERTGGSVSTLTIQRTQQEDSAVYLCASSLVVGEGETQYFGPGTRLLVL.

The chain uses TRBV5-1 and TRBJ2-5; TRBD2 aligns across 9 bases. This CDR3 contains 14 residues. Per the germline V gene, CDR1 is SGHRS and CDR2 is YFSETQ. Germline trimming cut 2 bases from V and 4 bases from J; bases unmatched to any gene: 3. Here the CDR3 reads CASSLIAGAETQYF. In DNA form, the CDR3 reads TGCGCCAGCAGCTTAATAGCGGGAGCAGAGACCCAGTACTTC.

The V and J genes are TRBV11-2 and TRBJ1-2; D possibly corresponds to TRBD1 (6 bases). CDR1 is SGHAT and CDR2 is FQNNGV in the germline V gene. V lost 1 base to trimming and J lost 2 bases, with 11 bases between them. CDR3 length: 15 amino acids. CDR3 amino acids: CASSLGTASNYGYTF. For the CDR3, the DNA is TGTGCCAGCAGCTTAGGGACAGCCTCAAACTATGGCTACACCTTC.

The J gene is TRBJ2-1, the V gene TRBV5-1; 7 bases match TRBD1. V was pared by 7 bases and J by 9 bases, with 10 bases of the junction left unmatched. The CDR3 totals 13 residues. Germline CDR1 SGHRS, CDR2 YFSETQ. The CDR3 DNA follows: TGCGCCAGCCGACTCCTAGGGGGCGGTGAGCAGTTCTTC. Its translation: CASRLLGGGEQFF.